A single sample gave rise to the 9 T cell receptor beta chains below, sequenced in a study of blood T cells in healthy people across ages. Next came a second PCR, run for about 6 to 11 cycles, which used a sample-barcoded 5' primer along with a J-beta primer mix. TCRdb fed the 5' RACE reads into MiXCR, producing one record per CDR3 protein. Of about 680,000 distinct CDR3 sequences listed, 49% are singletons. Specimen: blood. Every receptor here comes from a woman aged 55-69 years in good health.

The rearrangement joins TRBV7-6 to TRBJ2-3, with D tentatively TRBD1 or TRBD2 (5 bases each). The ends were cut back, 4 bases at V and 0 bases at J, with 14 bases in the middle. Germline CDR1 and CDR2: SGHVS and FNYEAQ. CDR3 size: 16 residues. CDR3 amino acids: CASSSGRAASTDTQYF. The CDR3 DNA is TGTGCCAGCAGCTCAGGGCGGGCGGCAAGCACAGATACGCAGTATTTT.

This clonotype was picked up a small number of times. V gene TRBV28 combines with J gene TRBJ2-7, with 11 bases matching TRBD2. Germline trimming cut 6 bases from V and 7 bases from J; bases unmatched to any gene: 11. This CDR3 comprises 15 residues. Germline CDR1 reads MDHEN; CDR2 reads SYDVKM. This CDR3 reads CASRAGLAVPWEQYF. The DNA of the CDR3 is TGTGCCAGCAGGGCGGGACTAGCGGTCCCCTGGGAGCAGTACTTC.

V usage is TRBV3-1 and J usage is TRBJ2-3, with D possibly matching TRBD2 (6 bases). Trimming shortened V by 2 bases and J by 4 bases, and 10 bases separated the two germline ends. CDR3 length: 14 residues. Germline V gives CDR1 LGHDT, CDR2 YNNKEL (reference sequence). The CDR3 DNA sequence: TGTGCCAGCAGCCAAAGGTCGGGGGCAGATACGCAGTATTTT. It translates to CASSQRSGADTQYF.

CDR3 sequence: CAWNRVSTDTQYF. The DNA for the CDR3 is TGTGCCTGGAACAGGGTTAGCACAGATACGCAGTATTTT. This chain uses TRBV30 with TRBJ2-3; perhaps TRBD1 as D (6 bases). This CDR3 comprises 13 residues. With 4 bases removed from V and 0 bases from J, the gap between germline ends came to 8 bases. The germline gives CDR1 GTSNPN, CDR2 SVGIG (reference sequence). Looking up the rest from reference TRBV30 and TRBJ2-3 gives the full variable domain: SQTIHQWPATLVQPVGSPLSLECTVEGTSNPNLYWYRQAAGRGLQLLFYSVGIGQISSEVPQNLSASRPQDRQFILSSKKLLLSDSGFYLCAWNRVSTDTQYFGPGTRLTVL.

The chain recombines TRBV27 with TRBJ2-7, with 10 positions matching TRBD1. J was trimmed by 1 base and V by 6 bases; bases with no gene match: 3. The CDR3 has 14 residues. The germline gives CDR1 MNHEY, CDR2 SMNVEV (reference sequence). This CDR3 is CASRDRGTSYEQYF. The CDR3 DNA is TGTGCCAGCAGGGACAGGGGGACTTCCTACGAGCAGTACTTC.

The V and J genes are TRBV24-1 and TRBJ2-3; D possibly corresponds to TRBD1 (6 bases). Trimming left V 7 bases short and J 6 bases short, with 10 bases between. Germline CDR1 KGHDR, CDR2 SFDVKD. This CDR3 has 12 residues. The CDR3 sequence: CATRGAGDTQYF. The CDR3 nucleotides read TGTGCCACCAGGGGGGCCGGTGATACGCAGTATTTT.

This clonotype was counted at least ten times. The chain is built from TRBV29-1 and TRBJ2-7, with a weak D call TRBD2 (6 bases). V was pared by 4 bases and J by 2 bases, with 9 bases between. Germline CDR1 and CDR2: SQVTM and ANQGSEA. The CDR3 has 12 residues. The CDR3 region has the DNA TGCAGCGTTGGGAGGGGCACCTACGAGCAGTACTTC. Its protein product is CSVGRGTYEQYF.

The chain uses TRBV7-3 and TRBJ2-1, with 10 bases identical to TRBD2. The V segment lost 3 bases and the J segment 7 bases; nucleotides outside the gene matches: 6. The length of the CDR3 is 15 residues. Germline V gene data show CDR1 as SGHTA and CDR2 as FQGTGA. The CDR3 nucleotides read TGTGCCAGCAGCTTGGCTAGCGGGAGATCTAATGAGCAGTTCTTC. Translated, it gives CASSLASGRSNEQFF.

This clonotype occurred once. A junction end diverges from the germline sequence, so it may reflect a read error. The chain employs TRBV28 and TRBJ2-1; D may be TRBD2 (7 bases). Germline lookup yields CDR1 MDHEN and CDR2 SYDVKM. The CDR3 covers 15 residues. The CDR3 nucleotides are TGTGCCAGCAGTTTAGGGGGGGGGGCTTACAGTGAGCAGTTCTTC. It translates to CASSLGGGAYSEQFF.